The rows below give T cell receptor beta chains drawn from one sample of a study of OX40 agonist ivuxolimab in advanced cancers. Assay used: immunoSEQ multiplex PCR; TCRdb lists only in-frame clones, some missing. The data hold about 69,000 clones, with approximately 91% observed a single time. The sample was CD4+ or CD8+ T cells sorted from blood, taken in a trial of the OX40 agonist ivuxolimab. The receptor set was obtained from an adult with an advanced solid tumor such as melanoma, head and neck, liver or kidney cancer. Both conserved end residues are part of each CDR3. The order of the fields is D gene, J gene, clone size, V gene, CDR3 DNA, CDR3 protein. D genes are given only for firm matches. Not every row has a clone size; where given, it reads once, few, many or a size class.

>-|TRBJ1-1|-|TRBV27
TGTGCCAGCAGGACCAATCAGGGGTCGTCGGCTGAAGCTTTCTTT
CASRTNQGSSAEAFF
>TRBD1|TRBJ1-5|-|TRBV28
TGTGCCACCAGGGGGCCAGGCAATCAGCCCCAGCATTTT
CATRGPGNQPQHF
>-|TRBJ2-3|-|TRBV9
TGTGCCAGCACCCCGAGGGTGGGCGCATCCGATACGCAGTATTTT
CASTPRVGASDTQYF
>TRBD2|TRBJ2-3|-|TRBV5-1
TGCGCCAGCAGCCCCGTGGGGGGGGCAGATACGCAGTATTTT
CASSPVGGADTQYF
>TRBD2|TRBJ2-7|-|TRBV19
TGTGCCAGTAGTACCGTAGCGGGAGGGCCTTCCGAGCAGTACTTC
CASSTVAGGPSEQYF
>-|TRBJ1-3|-|TRBV30
TGTGCCTCCCACCCCCTCCACAGTAACTCTGGAAACACCATATATTTT
CASHPLHSNSGNTIYF
>-|TRBJ1-3|-|TRBV19
TGTGCCAGCGGCGGGCCCTTCTCTGGAAACACCATATATTTT
CASGGPFSGNTIYF
>TRBD2|TRBJ2-3|-|TRBV19
TGTGCCAGTAGTCCGACGGCCTGGACTAGCGGGAGGCATGGGGAAGATACGCAGTATTTT
CASSPTAWTSGRHGEDTQYF
>-|TRBJ1-5|-|TRBV28
TGTGCCAGCAGTTGGGGGCTCTATCAGCCCCAGCATTTT
CASSWGLYQPQHF
>-|TRBJ2-1|-|TRBV5-1
TGCGCCAGCAGCTTGAACGGACTACTGGAGCAGTTCTTC
CASSLNGLLEQFF
>-|TRBJ1-1|-|TRBV10-3
TGTGCCATCAGTGACCCTCCGACAGATTATTTTGAAGCTTTCTTT
CAISDPPTDYFEAFF
>-|TRBJ1-2|-|TRBV27
TGTGCCAGCAGTTTGGGTTCTCGGGGAGCCGCCTATGGCTACACCTTC
CASSLGSRGAAYGYTF
>TRBD2|TRBJ2-7|once|TRBV28
TGTGCCAGCAGCGGACTAGCGGGAGTCTACGAGCAGTACTTC
CASSGLAGVYEQYF
>-|TRBJ2-3|-|TRBV5-1
TGCGCCAGCAGCTTGGCCATAGTCACAGATACGCAGTATTTT
CASSLAIVTDTQYF
>TRBD1|TRBJ1-5|-|TRBV6-5
TGTGCCAGCAGCCGACAGGGACAGGGCAATCAGCCCCAGCATTTT
CASSRQGQGNQPQHF
>-|TRBJ2-7|-|TRBV6-5
TGTGCCAGCAGAAGACTCGTGAACGACTACGAGCAGTACTTC
CASRRLVNDYEQYF
>TRBD2|TRBJ2-7|few|TRBV7-9
TGTGCCAGCAGCATCACTAGCGGTTCCTACGAGCAGTACTTC
CASSITSGSYEQYF
>TRBD1|TRBJ1-1|-|TRBV5-1
TGCGCCAGCAGCTTAGGGGACAGGGGGCTCCAGGCTTTCTTT
CASSLGDRGLQAFF
>TRBD1|TRBJ2-7|-|TRBV14
TGTGCCAGCAGCCAAGATACCGGGACAGGGGACTCCTACGAGCAGTACTTC
CASSQDTGTGDSYEQYF
>-|TRBJ2-2|-|TRBV9
TGTGCCAGCAGCGGCTGGATGGGGCGAATTGTGGACACCGGGGAGCTGTTTTTT
CASSGWMGRIVDTGELFF
>-|TRBJ2-7|once|TRBV5-5
TGTGCCAGCAGCTTGTTAGCAGGTATCTCCTACGAGCAGTACTTC
CASSLLAGISYEQYF
>-|TRBJ1-3|-|TRBV9
TGTGCCAGCAGCGGGTCCTCTGGAAACACCATATATTTT
CASSGSSGNTIYF
>-|TRBJ1-1|-|TRBV27
TGTGCCAGCAGTCAGAAAAGGTTGGGCACTGAAGCTTTCTTT
CASSQKRLGTEAFF
>-|TRBJ1-1|-|TRBV4-1
TGCGCCAGCAGCCCGAGAACACCCCCTGCGGGAGTGAACACTGAAGCTTTCTTT
CASSPRTPPAGVNTEAFF